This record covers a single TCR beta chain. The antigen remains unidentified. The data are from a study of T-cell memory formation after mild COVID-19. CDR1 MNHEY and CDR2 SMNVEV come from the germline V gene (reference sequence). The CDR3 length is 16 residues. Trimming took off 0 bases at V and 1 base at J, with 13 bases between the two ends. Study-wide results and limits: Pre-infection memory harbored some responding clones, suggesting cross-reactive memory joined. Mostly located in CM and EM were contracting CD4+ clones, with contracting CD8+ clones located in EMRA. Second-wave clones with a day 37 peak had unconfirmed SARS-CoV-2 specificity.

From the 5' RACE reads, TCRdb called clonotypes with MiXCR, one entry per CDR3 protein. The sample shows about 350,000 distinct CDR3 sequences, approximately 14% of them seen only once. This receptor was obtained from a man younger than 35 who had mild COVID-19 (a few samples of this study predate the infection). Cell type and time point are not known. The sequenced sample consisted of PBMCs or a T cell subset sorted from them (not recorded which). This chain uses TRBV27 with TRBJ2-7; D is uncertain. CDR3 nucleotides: TGTGCCAGCAGTTTATCGATAGCAGAGGCGTCCTACGAGCAGTACTTC. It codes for CASSLSIAEASYEQYF.